The 9 T cell receptor beta chains presented below share a single source sample, sequenced in a study of technical replicates of blood from a handful of donors. Sequenced by immunoSEQ multiplex PCR; TCRdb stores in-frame clones only, minus some. The sample holds about 81,000 clones, around 96% seen once. The sequencing sample was made of T cells isolated from PBMCs. The receptor source for this set is a human donor in good health.

V usage is TRBV7-8 and J usage is TRBJ2-3, with D tentatively TRBD2 (7 bases). The CDR3 covers 14 residues. From germline, CDR1 is SGHVS and CDR2 FQNEAQ. Trimming took 5 bases from V and 4 from J, leaving 13 bases between them. The CDR3 loop is CASSPSGGPDTQYF. CDR3 nucleotide sequence: TGTGCCAGCAGCCCTTCCGGGGGGCCAGATACGCAGTATTTT.

The chain joins TRBV7-9 to TRBJ2-1; 12 nucleotides align to TRBD2. Trimming cost V 4 bases and J 1 base; bases outside gene matches: 5. The CDR3 totals 17 residues. Germline CDR1 is SEHNR and CDR2 is FQNEAQ (reference sequence). This CDR3 is CASSSPGTSGSYNEQFF. The CDR3, as DNA: TGTGCCAGCAGCTCACCCGGGACTAGCGGGTCCTACAATGAGCAGTTCTTC.

The chain is built from TRBV25-1 and TRBJ2-5, with TRBD2 matching over 8 bases. Germline CDR1 is MGHDK and CDR2 is SYGVNS. This CDR3 is 13 amino acids long. V shed 6 bases, J shed 9 bases, and the junction held 9 bases outside the gene matches. CDR3 sequence (DNA): TGTGCCAGCAGACGGACTCCGGGAGGGGCCCAGTACTTC. It is translated as CASRRTPGGAQYF.

The chain employs TRBV5-1 and TRBJ2-5; TRBD2 matches 8 bases. The J segment lost 5 bases and the V segment lost 3 bases, leaving 9 bases of the junction unmatched. This CDR3 region has 15 residues. Germline V lookup: CDR1 SGHRS, CDR2 YFSETQ. The CDR3 loop is CASSSGGSGVETQYF. The DNA of the CDR3 is TGCGCCAGCAGCTCTGGGGGTAGCGGGGTCGAGACCCAGTACTTC.

The chain uses TRBV7-8 and TRBJ1-1; 9 positions match TRBD1. The V segment lost 3 bases and the J segment 6 bases; nucleotides outside the gene matches: 8. Germline CDR1 is SGHVS and CDR2 is FQNEAQ. The CDR3 length is 15 residues. The chain's CDR3 is CASSFSRTGVSEAFF. The CDR3 DNA follows: TGTGCCAGCAGCTTTAGTCGGACAGGGGTATCTGAAGCTTTCTTT.

The chain carries TRBV5-1 and TRBJ1-1; the D is unclear. V lost 2 bases, J lost 0 bases, and 8 bases lay in between. Germline CDR1 SGHRS, CDR2 YFSETQ. The CDR3 has 14 residues. The CDR3 DNA follows: TGCGCCAGCAGCTTTTTACAGTTGAACACTGAAGCTTTCTTT. Residues: CASSFLQLNTEAFF.

CDR3 sequence (DNA): TGTGCCAGCTCACCAGCCGGTCTACCCATTCAGTACTTC. It specifies CASSPAGLPIQYF. The genes are TRBV18 and TRBJ2-4; D unresolved. The CDR3 has 13 residues. Looked up from germline, CDR1 is KGHSH and CDR2 is LQKENI. V was cut by 2 bases and J by 9 bases, with 11 bases left in between.

The chain combines TRBV30 with TRBJ1-6, with TRBD1 as a possible D gene (5 bases). Germline V gene data show CDR1 as GTSNPN and CDR2 as SVGIG (reference sequence). Trimming left V 5 bases short and J 7 bases short, with 12 bases between. There are 13 residues in the CDR3. The CDR3 DNA follows: TGTGCCTGGGATCCGACAGCCAATTCACCCCTCCACTTT. It is translated as CAWDPTANSPLHF.

V and J are TRBV6-5 and TRBJ1-2; no clear D gene. Per germline, CDR1 MNHEY and CDR2 SVGAGI. The ends were cut back, 1 base at V and 4 bases at J, with 7 bases in the middle. This CDR3 is 13 amino acids long. In DNA, the CDR3 is TGTGCCAGCAGTTACTATCCTCCCTATGGCTACACCTTC. Its translation is CASSYYPPYGYTF.